These 27 T cell receptor beta chains were all obtained from the same sample, sequenced in a study of T cell clonality in common variable immunodeficiency. Findings of the study overall: In common variable immunodeficiency, TCR beta chains reportedly carried fewer deletions and N-nucleotide insertions.

No cognate antigen is known for these TCRs. Assay: immunoSEQ multiplex PCR; the TCRdb copy retains only in-frame clones and omits some. Singletons are absent from the sample, which has about 25,000 clones. Input material: peripheral blood mononuclear cells. These receptors originate from a human donor with common variable immunodeficiency.

About this clone itself: Read coverage stops 3 residues before the CDR3 terminus; the germline J gene supplies the remainder. V and J are TRBV7-2 and TRBJ1-5, with D perhaps matching TRBD1 (5 bases). CDR1 and CDR2 from the germline V gene are SGHTA and FQGNSA. This CDR3 comprises 13 residues. With 5 bases removed from V and 5 bases from J, the gap between germline ends came to 10 bases. CDR3 bases read: TGTGCCAGCAGCCCGAGGGGAGATCAGCCC. Translating it yields CASSPRGDQP. The entire CDR3 protein reads CASSPRGDQPQHF.

As to this clone: The read terminates 3 residues ahead of where the CDR3 ends, so the germline J gene completes it. The chain carries TRBV2 and TRBJ2-5; 10 bases map to TRBD2. There are 18 residues in the CDR3. Germline CDR1 reads SNHLY; CDR2 reads FYNNEI. V lost 2 bases, J lost 0 bases, and 9 bases stayed unmatched. The CDR3: CASSERGLAEVNQETQYF. The CDR3 DNA, read in part, is TGTGCCAGCAGTGAAAGAGGACTAGCGGAGGTGAACCAAGAGACC.

This clone was detected many times. The CDR3 end is not reached by the read, which stops 3 residues before it; the germline J gene fills it in. The gene calls are TRBV20-1 and TRBJ1-3, with 7 bases fitting TRBD1. V lost 4 bases to trimming and J lost 0 bases; unmatched junction nucleotides: 3. The germline V gene encodes CDR1 DFQATT and CDR2 SNEGSKA (reference sequence). The length of the CDR3 is 14 residues. CDR3 region: CSAMGQSSGNTIYF. CDR3 bases read: TGCAGTGCTATGGGACAGAGCTCTGGAAACACC.

To note about this clone: The CDR3 extends 3 residues past the end of the read, so its final part is completed from the germline J gene. Other DNA sequences in this specimen translate into the identical CDR3. The chain couples TRBV19 to TRBJ1-1, with 7 bases that match TRBD1. Germline V gene data show CDR1 as LNHDA and CDR2 as SQIVND (reference sequence). V lost 5 bases to trimming and J lost 7 bases; unmatched junction nucleotides: 16. The CDR3 loop spans 16 amino acids. The CDR3 sequence: CASSGGRGSGTDEAFF. The CDR3 bases that were read are TGTGCCAGTAGTGGAGGACGTGGTTCTGGGACAGATGAA.

This clone came up a few times. The read comes to an end 3 residues before the CDR3 does, leaving the germline J gene to fill in the end. This chain connects TRBV6-2 or TRBV6-3 to TRBJ2-7; TRBD2 aligns across 7 bases. V was clipped by 6 bases and J by 5 bases; unmatched bases: 10. The CDR3 runs to 14 residues. Germline CDR1 and CDR2: MNHEY and SVGEGT. Incomplete CDR3 DNA: TGTGCCAGCAGACTCATAGCGGGCGGGGACGAG. This encodes CASRLIAGGDE. The entire CDR3 is CASRLIAGGDEQYF.

This clone was seen repeatedly, ten times or more. Here the CDR3 reads CASSIGRGSYNEQFF. The CDR3 bases that were read are TGTGCCAGTAGTATAGGACGGGGATCCTACAATGAG. The chain uses TRBV19 and TRBJ2-1; TRBD2 might be the D (5 bases). The read ends 3 residues before the CDR3 terminus; that terminus is restored from the germline J gene. CDR1 is LNHDA and CDR2 is SQIVND in the germline V gene (reference sequence). V lost 1 base and J 1 base, leaving 8 bases between the germline ends. The CDR3 sequence is 15 residues long.

In regard to this clone: The sequence runs out 3 residues before the end of the CDR3; the remainder is reconstructed from the germline J gene. This rearrangement joins TRBV7-3 to TRBJ2-7; D possibly corresponds to TRBD2 (5 bases). The CDR3 spans 14 residues. Trimming stripped 5 bases from V and 3 bases from J, with 14 bases between. The germline gives CDR1 SGHTA, CDR2 FQGTGA. CDR3 amino acids: CASSVGVGIYEQYF. Incomplete CDR3 DNA: TGTGCCAGCAGCGTCGGGGTGGGGATCTACGAG.

This clone has just a few counts. The CDR3 is cut off 3 residues early in the read; its end comes from the germline J gene. V usage is TRBV2 and J usage is TRBJ1-3, with D possibly matching TRBD1 (6 bases). The CDR3 spans 15 residues. In germline, CDR1 is SNHLY, CDR2 FYNNEI. V was clipped by 4 bases and J by 1 base, with 11 bases between them. The part of the CDR3 DNA that was read is TGTGCCAGCAGTGCTTTGGACAGTTCTGGAAACACC. Amino acids: CASSALDSSGNT. The full CDR3 is CASSALDSSGNTIYF.

This clone was counted between two and nine times. The sequence runs out 3 residues before the end of the CDR3; the remainder is reconstructed from the germline J gene. The J gene is TRBJ2-7, the V gene TRBV11-2; 11 bases line up with TRBD2. CDR3 length: 15 residues. CDR1 and CDR2 from the germline V gene are SGHAT and FQNNGV. Germline trimming cut 1 base from V and 4 bases from J; bases unmatched to any gene: 3. The sequenced CDR3 bases are TGTGCCAGCAGCTTAGGGGCTAGCGGGAGGTACGAG. Residues: CASSLGASGRYE. The entire CDR3 is CASSLGASGRYEQYF.

This clone has a handful of counts. The missing CDR3 end, 3 residues past where the read stops, is filled in from the germline J gene. V is TRBV2 and J is TRBJ2-3; TRBD1 matches 11 bases. The germline V gene encodes CDR1 SNHLY and CDR2 FYNNEI. This CDR3 region has 17 residues. V shed 6 bases and J 1 base; nucleotides not matched to a gene: 9. The CDR3 sequence is CASRRTGGSQRTDTQYF. Partial CDR3 DNA: TGTGCCAGCAGGAGGACAGGGGGCAGTCAGCGCACAGATACG.

By share of the sample, this clone is medium-sized (0.01 to 0.1%). The CDR3 end lies 3 residues beyond the end of the read and is filled in from the germline J gene. The genes are TRBV29-1 and TRBJ2-5; 8 positions agree with TRBD1. From germline, CDR1 is SQVTM and CDR2 ANQGSEA. This CDR3 is built from 13 residues. The junction had 3 bases not matched to a gene; V was cut back by 5 bases and J by 1 base. The CDR3 DNA, read in part, is TGCAGCGTTTGCACAGGGGGCCAAGAGACC. Its protein is CSVCTGGQET. The full CDR3 is CSVCTGGQETQYF.

This clone was seen many times. The DNA ends 3 residues before the CDR3 does, and the rest of the CDR3 is filled in from the germline J gene. The gene calls are TRBV10-3 and TRBJ2-4; TRBD1 agrees at 9 bases. The V segment lost 2 bases and the J segment 2 bases; nucleotides outside the gene matches: 4. Germline V gene sequence: CDR1 ENHRY, CDR2 SYGVKD. The CDR3 extends over 16 amino acids. The part of the CDR3 DNA that was read is TGTGCCATCAGTGAGACCGGGACAGGGCCCAAAAACATT. Its protein is CAISETGTGPKNI. The full-length CDR3 reads as CAISETGTGPKNIQYF.

Concerning this clone itself: Read coverage stops 3 residues before the CDR3 terminus; the germline J gene supplies the remainder. This chain links TRBV18 with TRBJ2-7, with 8 bases matching TRBD2. Germline assignment: CDR1 KGHSH and CDR2 LQKENI. This CDR3 spans 14 amino acids. Losses at the gene ends were 3 bases for V and 5 bases for J; bases not matched to a gene: 6. The covered CDR3 bases are TGTGCCAGCTCACCTGGTCCGGGAGGGGACGAG. Its protein is CASSPGPGGDE. The CDR3 as a whole reads CASSPGPGGDEQYF.

By frequency in the sample, this clone is medium-sized. The CDR3 extends 3 residues past the end of the read, so its final part is completed from the germline J gene. The chain links TRBV7-3 to TRBJ2-1; TRBD2 might be the D (6 bases). V was trimmed by 5 bases and J by 7 bases, leaving 18 bases between them. In germline, CDR1 is SGHTA, CDR2 FQGTGA. The CDR3 extends over 15 amino acids. Incomplete CDR3 DNA: TGTGCCAGCAGCCGACCCGGGAGTGGGGGGAATGAG. Amino acid sequence: CASSRPGSGGNE. The complete CDR3 protein is CASSRPGSGGNEQFF.

This clone was observed a handful of times. The read terminates 3 residues before the CDR3 end, so the remaining end is supplied by the germline J gene. The V and J genes are TRBV5-1 and TRBJ2-3; no reliable D call. Germline CDR1 and CDR2: SGHRS and YFSETQ. Trimming removed 1 base from V and 5 bases from J, with 8 bases in between. The CDR3 loop spans 13 amino acids. CDR3 region: CASSLSVQDTQYF. The DNA read from the CDR3 is TGCGCCAGCAGCTTGTCAGTACAAGATACG.

This clone was counted a few times. The read ends 3 residues early relative to the CDR3; the germline J gene fills the gap. The chain joins TRBV7-8 to TRBJ2-5, with unresolved D. V lost 3 bases and J 1 base, leaving 6 bases between the germline ends. The CDR3 has 13 residues. Germline CDR1 is SGHVS and CDR2 is FQNEAQ. The DNA read from the CDR3 is TGTGCCAGCAGCTTCAGAGTCCAAGAGACC. Translating it yields CASSFRVQET. The whole CDR3 protein reads CASSFRVQETQYF.

This clone was seen only a few times. Sequencing ends 3 residues short of the CDR3 end; the germline J gene provides the rest. The chain employs TRBV7-6 and TRBJ2-2, with 7 bases lining up with TRBD1. This CDR3 contains 14 residues. The germline CDR1 and CDR2 sequences are SGHVS and FNYEAQ. The CDR3 reads CASSSQTGVRELFF. The CDR3 DNA, read in part, is TGTGCCAGCAGCTCGCAAACAGGGGTCAGAGAG.

This clone showed up many times. The read terminates 3 residues ahead of where the CDR3 ends, so the germline J gene completes it. J is TRBJ2-5 and V is TRBV20-1; TRBD1 aligns across 7 bases. The germline V gene encodes CDR1 DFQATT and CDR2 SNEGSKA (reference sequence). This CDR3 contains 14 residues. Trimming at V came to 4 bases and at J to 0 bases, leaving 5 bases not matched to a gene. Here the CDR3 reads CSAIPGGDQETQYF. The CDR3 DNA, read in part, is TGCAGTGCTATCCCAGGGGGAGACCAAGAGACC.

At least ten counts were recorded for this clone. The CDR3 extends 3 residues past the end of the read, so its final part is completed from the germline J gene. The J gene is TRBJ2-1, the V gene TRBV20-1; 13 nucleotides agree with TRBD2. Germline V gene lookup returns CDR1 DFQATT and CDR2 SNEGSKA (reference sequence). With 2 bases clipped from V and 6 bases from J, the junction kept 1 base outside the gene matches. This CDR3 is built from 14 residues. The covered CDR3 bases are TGCAGTGCTAGAACTAGCGGGAGGGGCAATGAG. Translating gives CSARTSGRGNE. The full CDR3 protein is CSARTSGRGNEQFF.

This clone was found a few times. The read ends 3 residues before the CDR3 terminus; that terminus is restored from the germline J gene. The V and J genes are TRBV6-1 and TRBJ2-7; TRBD1 matches at 7 bases. The CDR3 is made up of 14 amino acids. Unmatched junction bases numbered 11, after V lost 6 bases and J lost 6 bases. From germline, CDR1 is MNHNS and CDR2 SASEGT. The CDR3 sequence: CASSETGASGEQYF. CDR3 DNA, as far as it was read: TGTGCCAGCAGCGAAACAGGGGCGTCGGGCGAG.

This clone turned up a few times. The sequence runs out 3 residues before the end of the CDR3; the remainder is reconstructed from the germline J gene. This chain joins TRBV29-1 and TRBJ2-7, with D maybe TRBD1 (6 bases). Per germline, CDR1 SQVTM and CDR2 ANQGSEA. The germline V and J ends were trimmed by 4 bases and 6 bases, with 16 bases remaining between them. This CDR3 has 13 residues. This CDR3 is CSVVSQGLAEQYF. Partial CDR3 DNA: TGCAGCGTTGTCTCACAGGGTTTAGCCGAG.

In this sample, this clone turned up a few times. The read ends 3 residues early relative to the CDR3; the germline J gene fills the gap. V and J are TRBV19 and TRBJ1-2; D gene uncertain. V gave up 0 bases and J gave up 4 bases, with 9 bases separating them. Germline CDR1 is LNHDA and CDR2 is SQIVND (reference sequence). This CDR3 has 14 residues. CDR3 bases read: TGTGCCAGTAGTATAGAACACAAACCCTATGGC. Translated, it gives CASSIEHKPYG. The CDR3 reads in full as CASSIEHKPYGYTF.

Notes on this clone: The CDR3 goes on 3 residues after the read ends, and that part is filled in from the germline J gene. The chain recombines TRBV19 with TRBJ2-5, with D hard to call. The germline V gene has CDR1 LNHDA and CDR2 SQIVND (reference sequence). This CDR3 region has 16 residues. The germline V and J ends were trimmed by 8 bases and 7 bases, with 26 bases remaining between them. The CDR3 here is CASRDKTETPLRTQYF. CDR3 DNA, as far as it was read: TGTGCCAGTCGAGACAAAACAGAGACGCCTCTTCGGACC.

This clone has more than one count but fewer than ten. The CDR3 is cut off 3 residues early in the read; its end comes from the germline J gene. The chain joins TRBV20-1 to TRBJ2-1; 9 positions agree with TRBD2. Germline V gene lookup returns CDR1 DFQATT and CDR2 SNEGSKA (reference sequence). V lost 6 bases, J lost 4 bases, and 13 bases stayed unmatched. The CDR3 consists of 16 residues. This chain's CDR3 is CSAQWIRGGGYNEQFF. The sequenced part of the CDR3 DNA is TGCAGTGCCCAATGGATTCGCGGGGGGGGTTACAATGAG.

This clone turned up a few times. The CDR3 bases that were read are TGTGCCAGCAGCCGAGGCAGAAATCAAGAGACC. It encodes CASSRGRNQET. The whole CDR3 region reads CASSRGRNQETQYF. This rearrangement joins TRBV7-2 to TRBJ2-5; D is undetermined. The CDR3 end lies 3 residues beyond the end of the read and is filled in from the germline J gene. Deletions cut 5 bases from V and 2 bases from J, with 12 bases between. This CDR3 region has 14 residues. Germline CDR1 and CDR2: SGHTA and FQGNSA.

Details on this clone: With the read ending 3 residues before the CDR3 end, the germline J gene is used to fill in that end. The V gene is TRBV2, the J gene TRBJ1-2; D is unclear. V was shortened by 3 bases and J by 0 bases, with 5 bases between the two germline ends. The CDR3 contains 13 residues. Germline V CDR1 and CDR2: SNHLY, FYNNEI. CDR3: CASSDTPNYGYTF. Partial CDR3 DNA: TGTGCCAGCAGTGATACACCTAACTATGGC. The whole variable domain, filled in from reference TRBV2 and TRBJ1-2, reads EPEVTQTPSHQVTQMGQEVILRCVPISNHLYFYWYRQILGQKVEFLVSFYNNEISEKSEIFDDQFSVERPDGSNFTLKIRSTKLEDSAMYFCASSDTPNYGYTFGSGTRLTVV.

This clone has just a few counts. The read ends 3 residues before the CDR3 terminus; that terminus is restored from the germline J gene. The V call is TRBV2, the J call TRBJ1-5; maybe TRBD1 (5 bases). This CDR3 comprises 15 residues. Germline V CDR1 and CDR2: SNHLY, FYNNEI. V lost 7 bases, J lost 3 bases, and 16 bases lay in between. The CDR3 reads CASTAMGRDNQPQHF. The sequenced part of the CDR3 DNA is TGTGCCAGCACCGCGATGGGCAGGGACAATCAGCCC.